These 2 T cell receptor beta chains were sequenced from one sample in a study of identical twins. TCRdb re-analysed the 5' RACE reads in MiXCR, keeping a single row per CDR3 protein. Of some 500,000 distinct CDR3 sequences listed, roughly an eighth are singletons. The same data also contributed to another study, on yellow fever vaccine responses in identical twins.

The sample consisted of CD4+ T cells sorted from blood. The receptors were sampled from a woman in her late teens or twenties in good health.

V and J are TRBV27 and TRBJ2-1; 10 bases agree with TRBD1. This CDR3 region has 19 residues. After removal of 3 bases from V and 1 base from J, the junction contained 12 bases not matched to a gene. Looked up from germline, CDR1 is MNHEY and CDR2 is SMNVEV (reference sequence). CDR3 nucleotides: TGTGCCAGCAGTTTCGCCCGGGACAGGGGAAATTTTTCCTACAATGAGCAGTTCTTC. It encodes CASSFARDRGNFSYNEQFF.

The rearrangement joins TRBV6-1 to TRBJ2-1; 8 positions match TRBD1. Germline V CDR1 and CDR2: MNHNS, SASEGT. The CDR3 extends over 16 amino acids. V lost 6 bases and J lost 0; bases outside the gene matches: 7. CDR3: CASRKGQASSYNEQFF. The CDR3 DNA follows: TGTGCCAGCAGAAAGGGACAGGCGAGCTCCTACAATGAGCAGTTCTTC.